This T cell receptor beta chain was identified during a study of blood T cell repertoires in COVID-19. For the study at large: The origin of the acute and convalescent COVID-19 samples was the United States, Italy and Spain. The analysed material was cDNA or gDNA that came from T cells, B-cell-depleted T cells, or PBMCs.

The germline CDR1 and CDR2 sequences are LGHDT and YNNKEL (reference sequence). Trimming stripped 2 bases from V and 4 bases from J, with 3 bases between. This CDR3 region has 11 residues. Per the study methods: Amplified reference gene primers provided the basis for estimating nucleated cell counts. Here immunoSEQ multiplex PCR was the method, and the copy in TCRdb shows in-frame clones only, minus some. The DNA gave D and trimming, while V, J and clone size come from that table. The table records more than 95,000 clones, about 80% of them present only once. This clonotype was obtained from a woman aged 80 or over with active or convalescent COVID-19. The specimen was peripheral blood. The chain links TRBV3-1 (or the pseudogene TRBV3-2) to TRBJ2-7; D is unresolved. The CDR3 DNA reads TGTGCCAGCAGCCAACTGTACGAGCAGTACTTC. The encoded protein is CASSQLYEQYF.